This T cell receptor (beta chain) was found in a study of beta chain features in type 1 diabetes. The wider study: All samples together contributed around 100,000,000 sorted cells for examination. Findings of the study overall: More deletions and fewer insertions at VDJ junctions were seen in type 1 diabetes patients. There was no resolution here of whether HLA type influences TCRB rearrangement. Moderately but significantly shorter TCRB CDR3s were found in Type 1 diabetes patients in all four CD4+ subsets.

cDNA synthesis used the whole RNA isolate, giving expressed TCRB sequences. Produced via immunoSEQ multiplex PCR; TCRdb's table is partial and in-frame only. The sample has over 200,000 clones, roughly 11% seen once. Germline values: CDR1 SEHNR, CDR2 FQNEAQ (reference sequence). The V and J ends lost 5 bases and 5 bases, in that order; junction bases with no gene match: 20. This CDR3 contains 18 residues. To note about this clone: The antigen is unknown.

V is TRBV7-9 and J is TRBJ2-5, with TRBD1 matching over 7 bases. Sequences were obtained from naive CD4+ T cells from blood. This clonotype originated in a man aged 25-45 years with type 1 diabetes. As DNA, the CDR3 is TGTGCCAGCAGCCACCGAACCTACCCCAGGGGGAAAGGGGAGACCCAGTACTTC. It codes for CASSHRTYPRGKGETQYF.